These 8 T cell receptor beta chains share one sample of origin, sequenced in a study of cytomegalovirus exposure and HLA in healthy donors. Use of 60 Vbeta and 13 Jbeta primers characterized the PCR. TCRdb's copy holds only in-frame clones and misses some; the assay was immunoSEQ multiplex PCR. The sample lists over 100,000 clones, 79% occurring once. The sequenced sample was PBMCs. Receptors originate from a male donor in good health and CMV-seronegative.

The chain links TRBV5-4 to TRBJ2-3, with a tentative D call TRBD2 (6 bases). This CDR3 region has 15 residues. V dropped 4 bases and J dropped 2 bases, with 14 bases sitting between them. Per germline, CDR1 SGHNT and CDR2 YYREEE (reference sequence). Here the CDR3 DNA reads TGTGCCAGCAGCCGTGACGGGGGACTCACAGATACGCAGTATTTT. Translated: CASSRDGGLTDTQYF.

The chain couples TRBV25-1 to TRBJ2-5; tentative D call: TRBD1 (5 bases). V dropped 6 bases and J dropped 1 base, with 9 bases sitting between them. The CDR3 is 13 amino acids. Looked up from germline, CDR1 is MGHDK and CDR2 is SYGVNS. DNA for the CDR3: TGTGCCAGCAGATATGGGGCCCAAGAGACCCAGTACTTC. This translates into CASRYGAQETQYF.

V and J are TRBV7-2 and TRBJ2-3; weak D call: TRBD2 (7 bases). Germline assignment: CDR1 SGHTA and CDR2 FQGNSA. The CDR3 consists of 17 residues. The V gene lost 6 bases and the J gene lost 0 bases, with 19 bases spanning the gap. CDR3 loop: CASRLNAGATSTDTQYF. Written as DNA, the CDR3 is TGTGCCAGCAGGTTGAATGCGGGGGCCACTAGCACAGATACGCAGTATTTT. The full variable domain, with the rest looked up from reference TRBV7-2 and TRBJ2-3, is GAGVSQSPSNKVTEKGKDVELRCDPISGHTALYWYRQSLGQGLEFLIYFQGNSAPDKSGLPSDRFSAERTGGSVSTLTIQRTQQEDSAVYLCASRLNAGATSTDTQYFGPGTRLTVL.

V is TRBV30 and J is TRBJ2-5; possibly TRBD2 for D (7 bases). The germline V gene encodes CDR1 GTSNPN and CDR2 SVGIG (reference sequence). The CDR3 is 16 residues long. Trimming left V 2 bases short and J 8 bases short, with 24 bases between. DNA for the CDR3: TGTGCCTGGAGTATGATAGGGATGGGGGGGGCTGGTACCCAGTACTTC. This gives the protein CAWSMIGMGGAGTQYF.

This chain links TRBV4-1 with TRBJ2-5; 10 bases fit TRBD2. There are 15 residues in the CDR3. The V gene's germline CDR1 is MGHRA and CDR2 YSYEKL. The V gene end was trimmed by 4 bases and the J gene end by 6 bases; junction bases not matched to a gene: 8. DNA of the CDR3: TGCGCCAGCAGCCTATTAGCGGGGGGCCAGAAGACCCAGTACTTC. Translation: CASSLLAGGQKTQYF.

This clone appeared a few times. This chain connects TRBV30 to TRBJ1-2; possibly TRBD1 for D (5 bases). The V and J ends lost 2 bases and 4 bases respectively, with 11 bases between them. Germline CDR1 GTSNPN, CDR2 SVGIG (reference sequence). CDR3 length: 13 residues. CDR3 nucleotides: TGTGCCTGGAGTCATCAGGGATTCTATGGCTACACCTTC. Translation: CAWSHQGFYGYTF.

The chain joins TRBV2 to TRBJ2-3; 12 bases line up with TRBD2. The CDR3 runs 15 residues. Looked up from germline, CDR1 is SNHLY and CDR2 is FYNNEI. V lost 7 bases, J lost 5 bases, and 7 bases stayed unmatched. The CDR3 is CASTLLAGGGDTQYF. CDR3 nucleotides: TGTGCCAGCACCCTACTAGCGGGGGGTGGAGATACGCAGTATTTT.

This chain connects TRBV5-1 to TRBJ2-6; TRBD1 matches 8 bases. V was pared by 4 bases and J by 3 bases, with 3 bases of the junction left unmatched. Germline V gene data show CDR1 as SGHRS and CDR2 as YFSETQ. The CDR3 loop spans 15 amino acids. CDR3 residues: CASSIQGDGANVLTF. The CDR3 DNA reads as TGCGCCAGCAGCATACAGGGGGATGGGGCCAACGTCCTGACTTTC.